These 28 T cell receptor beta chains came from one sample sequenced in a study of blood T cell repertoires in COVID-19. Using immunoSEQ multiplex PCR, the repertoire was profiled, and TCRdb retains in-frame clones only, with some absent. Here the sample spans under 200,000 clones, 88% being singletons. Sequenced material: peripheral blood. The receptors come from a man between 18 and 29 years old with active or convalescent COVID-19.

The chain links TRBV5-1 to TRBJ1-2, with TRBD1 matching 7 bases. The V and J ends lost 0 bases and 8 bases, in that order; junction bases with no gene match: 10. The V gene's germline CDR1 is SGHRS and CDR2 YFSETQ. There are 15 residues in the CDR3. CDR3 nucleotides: TGCGCCAGCAGCTTGGAGGGACAGCCCGGTAGGGGCTACACCTTC. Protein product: CASSLEGQPGRGYTF.

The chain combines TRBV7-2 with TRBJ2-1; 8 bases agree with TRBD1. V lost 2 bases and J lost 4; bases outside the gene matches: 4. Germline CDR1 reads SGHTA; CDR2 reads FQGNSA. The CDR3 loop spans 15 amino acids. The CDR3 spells CASSLFRGRYNEQFF. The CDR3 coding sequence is TGTGCCAGCAGCTTATTCAGGGGGCGTTACAATGAGCAGTTCTTC.

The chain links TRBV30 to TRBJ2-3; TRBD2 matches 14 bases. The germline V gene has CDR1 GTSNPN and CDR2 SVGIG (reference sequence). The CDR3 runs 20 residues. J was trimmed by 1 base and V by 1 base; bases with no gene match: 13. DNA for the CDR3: TGTGCCTGGAGTGCATTACGTACGGGACTAGCGGGAGTAGGCACAGATACGCAGTATTTT. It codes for CAWSALRTGLAGVGTDTQYF.

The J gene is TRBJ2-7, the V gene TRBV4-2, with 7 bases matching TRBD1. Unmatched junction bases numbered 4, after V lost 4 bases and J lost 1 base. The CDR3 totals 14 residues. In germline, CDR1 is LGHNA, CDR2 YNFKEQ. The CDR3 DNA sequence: TGTGCCAGCAGCCCTGGACAGGCTTCCTACGAGCAGTACTTC. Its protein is CASSPGQASYEQYF.

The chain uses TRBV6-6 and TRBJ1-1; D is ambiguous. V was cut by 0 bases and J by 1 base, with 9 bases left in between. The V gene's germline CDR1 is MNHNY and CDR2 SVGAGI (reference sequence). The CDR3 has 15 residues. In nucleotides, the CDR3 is TGTGCCAGCAGTTACTCGAGAGGGAGGAACACTGAAGCTTTCTTT. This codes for CASSYSRGRNTEAFF.

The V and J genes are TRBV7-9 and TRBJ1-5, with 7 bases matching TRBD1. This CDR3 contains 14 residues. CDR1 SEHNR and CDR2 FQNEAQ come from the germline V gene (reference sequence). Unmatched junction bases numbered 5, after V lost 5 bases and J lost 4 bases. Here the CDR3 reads CASSRTGDNQPQHF. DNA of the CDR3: TGTGCCAGCAGCCGGACAGGAGATAATCAGCCCCAGCATTTT.

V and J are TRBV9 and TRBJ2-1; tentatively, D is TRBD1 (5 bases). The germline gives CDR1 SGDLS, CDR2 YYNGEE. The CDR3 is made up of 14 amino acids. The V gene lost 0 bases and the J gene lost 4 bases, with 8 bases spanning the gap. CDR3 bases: TGTGCCAGCAGCGTAGATGACAGATACAATGAGCAGTTCTTC. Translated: CASSVDDRYNEQFF.

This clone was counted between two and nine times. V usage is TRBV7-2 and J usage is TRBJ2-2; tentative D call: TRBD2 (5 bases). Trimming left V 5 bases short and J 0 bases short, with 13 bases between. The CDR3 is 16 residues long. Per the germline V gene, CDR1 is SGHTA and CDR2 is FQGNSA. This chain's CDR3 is CASSHGLDSNTGELFF. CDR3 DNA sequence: TGTGCCAGCAGCCACGGACTGGATTCGAACACCGGGGAGCTGTTTTTT.

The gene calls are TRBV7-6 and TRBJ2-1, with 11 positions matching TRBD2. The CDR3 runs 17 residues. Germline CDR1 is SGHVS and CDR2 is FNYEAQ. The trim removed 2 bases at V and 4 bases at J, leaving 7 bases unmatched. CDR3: CASSLYPTSGEYNEQFF. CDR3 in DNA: TGTGCCAGCAGCTTATATCCGACTAGCGGGGAGTACAATGAGCAGTTCTTC.

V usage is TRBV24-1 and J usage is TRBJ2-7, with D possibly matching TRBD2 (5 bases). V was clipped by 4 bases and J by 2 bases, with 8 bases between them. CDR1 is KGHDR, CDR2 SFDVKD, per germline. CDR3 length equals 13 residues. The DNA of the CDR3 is TGTGCCACCAGTGACTCCGGGACCTACGAGCAGTACTTC. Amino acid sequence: CATSDSGTYEQYF.

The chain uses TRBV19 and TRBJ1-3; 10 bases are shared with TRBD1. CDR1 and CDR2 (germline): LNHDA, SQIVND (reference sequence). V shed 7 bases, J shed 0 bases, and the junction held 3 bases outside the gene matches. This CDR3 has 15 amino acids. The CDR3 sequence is CASKGTGVSGNTIYF. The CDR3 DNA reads TGTGCCAGTAAGGGGACAGGGGTCTCTGGAAACACCATATATTTT.

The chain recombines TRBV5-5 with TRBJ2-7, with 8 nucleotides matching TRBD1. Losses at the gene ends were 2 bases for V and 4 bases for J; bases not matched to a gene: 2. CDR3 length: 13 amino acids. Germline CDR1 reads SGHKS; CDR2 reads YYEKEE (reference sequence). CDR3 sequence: CASSFDRGYEQYF. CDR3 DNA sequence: TGTGCCAGCAGCTTTGACAGGGGATACGAGCAGTACTTC.

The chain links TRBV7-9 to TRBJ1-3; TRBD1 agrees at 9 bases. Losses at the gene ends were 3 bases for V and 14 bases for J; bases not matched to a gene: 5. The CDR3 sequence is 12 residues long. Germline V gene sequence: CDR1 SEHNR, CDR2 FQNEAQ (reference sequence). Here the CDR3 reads CASSLDRGIVYF. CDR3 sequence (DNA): TGTGCCAGCAGCTTGGACAGGGGTATCGTATATTTT.

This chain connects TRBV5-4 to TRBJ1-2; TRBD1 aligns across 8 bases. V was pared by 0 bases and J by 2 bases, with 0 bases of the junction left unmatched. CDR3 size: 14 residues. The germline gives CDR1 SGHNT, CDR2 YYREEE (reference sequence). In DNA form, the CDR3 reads TGTGCCAGCAGCTTGGACAGGGGGAACTATGGCTACACCTTC. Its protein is CASSLDRGNYGYTF.

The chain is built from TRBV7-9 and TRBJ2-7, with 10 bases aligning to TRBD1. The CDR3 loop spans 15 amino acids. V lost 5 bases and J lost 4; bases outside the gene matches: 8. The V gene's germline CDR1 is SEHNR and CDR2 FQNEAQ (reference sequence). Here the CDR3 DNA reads TGTGCCAGCAGCGCCTGGGACAGGGGTGTATACGAGCAGTACTTC. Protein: CASSAWDRGVYEQYF.

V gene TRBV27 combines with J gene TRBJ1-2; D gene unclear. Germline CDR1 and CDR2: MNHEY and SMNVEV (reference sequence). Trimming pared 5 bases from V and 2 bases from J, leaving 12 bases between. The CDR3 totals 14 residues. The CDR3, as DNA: TGTGCCAGCAGTCACCAAGGGAGAAACTATGGCTACACCTTC. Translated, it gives CASSHQGRNYGYTF.

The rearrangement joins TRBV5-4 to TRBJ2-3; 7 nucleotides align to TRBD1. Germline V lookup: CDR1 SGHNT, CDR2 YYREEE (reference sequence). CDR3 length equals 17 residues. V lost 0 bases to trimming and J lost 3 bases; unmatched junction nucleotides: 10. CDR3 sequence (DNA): TGTGCCAGCAGCTTGGGGGGATCAGGGGGTGGGACAGATACGCAGTATTTT. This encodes CASSLGGSGGGTDTQYF.

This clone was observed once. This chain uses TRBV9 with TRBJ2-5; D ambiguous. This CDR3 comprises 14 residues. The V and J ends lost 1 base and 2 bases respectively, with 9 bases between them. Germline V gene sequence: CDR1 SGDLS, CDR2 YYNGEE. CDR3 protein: CASSVNDLQETQYF. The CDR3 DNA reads TGTGCCAGCAGCGTAAATGACTTACAAGAGACCCAGTACTTC.

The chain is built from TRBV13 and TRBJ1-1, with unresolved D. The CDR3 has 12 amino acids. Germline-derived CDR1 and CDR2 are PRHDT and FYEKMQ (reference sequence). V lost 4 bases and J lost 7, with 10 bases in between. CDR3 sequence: CASSSTRSEAFF. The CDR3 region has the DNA TGTGCCAGCAGCTCAACTCGGAGTGAAGCTTTCTTT.

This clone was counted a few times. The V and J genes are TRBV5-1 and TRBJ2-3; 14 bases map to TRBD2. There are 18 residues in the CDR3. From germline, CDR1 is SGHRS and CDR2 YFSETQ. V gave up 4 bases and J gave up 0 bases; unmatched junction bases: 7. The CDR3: CASSHGTSGGTSTDTQYF. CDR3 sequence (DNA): TGCGCCAGCAGCCACGGGACTAGCGGGGGAACTAGCACAGATACGCAGTATTTT.

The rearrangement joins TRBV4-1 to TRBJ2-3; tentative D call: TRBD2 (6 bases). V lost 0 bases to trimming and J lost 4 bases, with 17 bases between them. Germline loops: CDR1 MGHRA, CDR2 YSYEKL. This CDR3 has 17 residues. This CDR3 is CASSQDGRGDYADTQYF. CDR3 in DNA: TGCGCCAGCAGCCAAGATGGGCGGGGTGATTATGCAGATACGCAGTATTTT.

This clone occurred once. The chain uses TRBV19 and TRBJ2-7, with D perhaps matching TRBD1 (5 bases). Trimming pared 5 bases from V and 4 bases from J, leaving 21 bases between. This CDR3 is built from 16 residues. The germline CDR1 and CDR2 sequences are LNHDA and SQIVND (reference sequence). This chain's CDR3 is CASSVGRIGLFYEQYF. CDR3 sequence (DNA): TGTGCCAGTAGTGTGGGGCGGATCGGGCTATTTTACGAGCAGTACTTC. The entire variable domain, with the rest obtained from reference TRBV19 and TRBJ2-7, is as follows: DGGITQSPKYLFRKEGQNVTLSCEQNLNHDAMYWYRQDPGQGLRLIYYSQIVNDFQKGDIAEGYSVSREKKESFPLTVTSAQKNPTAFYLCASSVGRIGLFYEQYFGPGTRLTVT.

CDR3 in DNA: TGTGCCACCAGCAGAGATGTTAGTTTGGAGGCGCCCCAGCATTTT. Protein sequence: CATSRDVSLEAPQHF. The genes are TRBV15 and TRBJ1-5, with D unresolved. Trimming cost V 0 bases and J 9 bases, with 15 bases left between them. Germline V gene sequence: CDR1 LNHNV, CDR2 YYDKDF (reference sequence). The CDR3 loop spans 15 amino acids.

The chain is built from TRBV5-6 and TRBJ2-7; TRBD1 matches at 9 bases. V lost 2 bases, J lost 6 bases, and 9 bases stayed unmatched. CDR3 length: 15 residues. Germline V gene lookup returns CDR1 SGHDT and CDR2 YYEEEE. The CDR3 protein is CASSLTDRGAGEQYF. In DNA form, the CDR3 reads TGTGCCAGCAGCTTAACCGACAGGGGGGCCGGCGAGCAGTACTTC.

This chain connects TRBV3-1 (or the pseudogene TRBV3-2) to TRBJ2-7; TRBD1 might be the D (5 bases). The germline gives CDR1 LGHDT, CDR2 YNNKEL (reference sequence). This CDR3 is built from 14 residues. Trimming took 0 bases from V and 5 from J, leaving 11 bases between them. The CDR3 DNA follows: TGTGCCAGCAGCCAAGATTCGGGCAGGGACGAGCAGTACTTC. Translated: CASSQDSGRDEQYF.

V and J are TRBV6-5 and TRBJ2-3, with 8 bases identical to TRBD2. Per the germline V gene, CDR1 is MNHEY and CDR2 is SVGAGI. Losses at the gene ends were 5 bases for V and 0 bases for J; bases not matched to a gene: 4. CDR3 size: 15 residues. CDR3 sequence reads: CASSSGGASTDTQYF. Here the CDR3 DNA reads TGTGCCAGCAGTAGCGGGGGTGCTAGCACAGATACGCAGTATTTT.

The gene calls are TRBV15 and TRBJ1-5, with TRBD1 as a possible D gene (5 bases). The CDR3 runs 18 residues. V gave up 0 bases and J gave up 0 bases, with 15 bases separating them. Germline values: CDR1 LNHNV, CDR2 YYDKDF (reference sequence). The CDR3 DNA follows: TGTGCCACCAGCAGAGATCCGATTACAGGAGATAGCAATCAGCCCCAGCATTTT. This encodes CATSRDPITGDSNQPQHF.

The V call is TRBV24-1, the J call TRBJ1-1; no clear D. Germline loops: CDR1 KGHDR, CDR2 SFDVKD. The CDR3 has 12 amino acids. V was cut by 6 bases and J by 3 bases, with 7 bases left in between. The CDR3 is CATSQRDTEAFF. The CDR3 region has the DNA TGTGCCACCAGTCAACGGGACACTGAAGCTTTCTTT.